One and the same sample provided the 29 T cell receptor beta chains below, sequenced in a study of chemoradiotherapy in HPV16-positive cancers (dated by TCRdb to 2022 to 2024). Library construction relied on the immunoSEQ multiplex PCR assay. Entries here come from immuneACCESS through TCRdb and include only in-frame sequences with V and J called. Some clones fail to appear in such tables; in the studies checked, an unresolved V gene covers under half of the shortfall, and the cause of the remainder is unknown. For this sample there are tens of thousands of clones; more than 70% appear just once. Clones ranked in the top ten supply 4% to 4.5% of the sample. Sequenced material: blood, taken from a patient who underwent chemoradiotherapy. The receptors derive from a human donor with HPV-associated anogenital cancer.

The chain employs TRBV27 and TRBJ2-3; 10 bases line up with TRBD1. Germline trimming cut 4 bases from V and 8 bases from J; bases unmatched to any gene: 6. There are 14 residues in the CDR3. CDR1 is MNHEY, CDR2 SMNVEV, per germline (reference sequence). The CDR3: CASSSDRGRGTQYF. The CDR3 region has the DNA TGTGCCAGCAGTTCGGACAGGGGGAGAGGTACGCAGTATTTT.

This clone was counted only a few times. The chain carries TRBV5-1 and TRBJ2-5, with D uncertain. CDR1 and CDR2 from the germline V gene are SGHRS and YFSETQ. The CDR3 runs 11 residues. The ends were cut back, 2 bases at V and 1 base at J, with 0 bases in the middle. CDR3 region: CASSFQETQYF. Written as DNA, the CDR3 is TGCGCCAGCAGCTTCCAAGAGACCCAGTACTTC.

The rearrangement links TRBV19 to TRBJ1-1; TRBD1 matches at 12 bases. The CDR3 is made up of 17 amino acids. The germline CDR1 and CDR2 sequences are LNHDA and SQIVND (reference sequence). V was pared by 5 bases and J by 10 bases, with 17 bases of the junction left unmatched. The CDR3 sequence is CASSSTLGQGAVKGAFF. CDR3 in DNA: TGTGCCAGTAGTTCCACCCTGGGACAGGGGGCAGTTAAGGGAGCTTTCTTT.

The CDR3 bases are TGTGCCAGCAGCATACCGGGACTAGCCTACAATGAGCAGTTCTTC. It is translated as CASSIPGLAYNEQFF. The chain recombines TRBV5-4 with TRBJ2-1, with TRBD2 matching over 8 bases. The CDR3 spans 15 residues. Germline values: CDR1 SGHNT, CDR2 YYREEE (reference sequence). The trim removed 4 bases at V and 2 bases at J, leaving 5 bases unmatched. Looking up the rest from reference TRBV5-4 and TRBJ2-1 gives the full variable domain: ETGVTQSPTHLIKTRGQQVTLRCSSQSGHNTVSWYQQALGQGPQFIFQYYREEENGRGNFPPRFSGLQFPNYSSELNVNALELDDSALYLCASSIPGLAYNEQFFGPGTRLTVL.

This sequence joins TRBV6-1 and TRBJ1-5, with TRBD1 matching over 8 bases. In germline, CDR1 is MNHNS, CDR2 SASEGT. The CDR3 spans 13 residues. V shed 6 bases and J 9 bases; nucleotides not matched to a gene: 7. This CDR3 reads CASSDRGNRPQHF. The CDR3 DNA reads as TGTGCCAGCAGCGACAGGGGTAATAGGCCCCAGCATTTT.

The V gene is TRBV6-1, the J gene TRBJ1-3, with D tentatively TRBD1 (5 bases). Per the germline V gene, CDR1 is MNHNS and CDR2 is SASEGT. The length of the CDR3 is 15 residues. V shed 6 bases and J shed 0 bases, with 12 bases lying between them. The CDR3 DNA reads TGTGCCAGCAGACTTCAGGGTGTCTCTGGAAACACCATATATTTT. It translates to CASRLQGVSGNTIYF.

The rearrangement uses TRBV10-3 and TRBJ1-2; D is undetermined. Trimming removed 4 bases at V and 0 bases at J, with 9 bases between. Germline CDR1 ENHRY, CDR2 SYGVKD. The CDR3 length is 14 residues. This chain's CDR3 is CAISGQTTNYGYTF. Written as DNA, the CDR3 is TGTGCCATCAGTGGGCAGACCACTAACTATGGCTACACCTTC.

The CDR3 sequence is CAWSGLAEAKNIQYF. In DNA, the CDR3 is TGTGCCTGGAGTGGGCTAGCGGAAGCCAAAAACATTCAGTACTTC. The rearrangement links TRBV30 to TRBJ2-4; 7 bases line up with TRBD2. Germline CDR1 and CDR2: GTSNPN and SVGIG (reference sequence). This CDR3 contains 15 residues. J lost 0 bases, V lost 1 base, and 3 bases had no gene match.

The V and J genes are TRBV6-1 and TRBJ2-7, with D maybe TRBD2 (5 bases). CDR1 is MNHNS, CDR2 SASEGT, per germline. The V gene lost 5 bases and the J gene lost 6 bases, with 8 bases spanning the gap. The CDR3 has 11 amino acids. The CDR3: CASSTGSEQYF. In DNA, the CDR3 is TGTGCCAGCAGTACGGGGAGCGAGCAGTACTTC.

This chain connects TRBV19 to TRBJ1-2, with D possibly matching TRBD1 (5 bases). This CDR3 has 15 residues. Germline V gene data show CDR1 as LNHDA and CDR2 as SQIVND (reference sequence). Trimming removed 5 bases from V and 1 base from J, with 14 bases in between. Here the CDR3 reads CASSFLGQHNYGYTF. As DNA, the CDR3 is TGTGCCAGTAGTTTTCTCGGACAACATAACTATGGCTACACCTTC.

This chain joins TRBV15 and TRBJ1-4; D remains unclear. The CDR3 contains 15 residues. CDR1 LNHNV and CDR2 YYDKDF come from the germline V gene (reference sequence). With 1 base removed from V and 7 bases from J, the gap between germline ends came to 13 bases. The CDR3 spells CATSRAPGGREKLFF. Written as DNA, the CDR3 is TGTGCCACCAGCAGAGCTCCCGGAGGGCGTGAAAAACTGTTTTTT.

The rearrangement joins TRBV7-3 to TRBJ2-5; the D is unclear. Trimming shortened V by 2 bases and J by 1 base, and 8 bases separated the two germline ends. This CDR3 region has 14 residues. Germline lookup yields CDR1 SGHTA and CDR2 FQGTGA. CDR3 protein: CASSLVPTQETQYF. CDR3 nucleotides: TGTGCCAGCAGCTTAGTCCCGACCCAAGAGACCCAGTACTTC.

V and J are TRBV19 and TRBJ1-2; perhaps TRBD1 as D (6 bases). Germline loops: CDR1 LNHDA, CDR2 SQIVND (reference sequence). The CDR3 has 12 amino acids. Trimming pared 9 bases from V and 8 bases from J, leaving 16 bases between. Written as DNA, the CDR3 is TGTGCCAGCAGGGGATCATATCAGGGCTACACCTTC. It codes for CASRGSYQGYTF.

This chain links TRBV7-9 with TRBJ2-2, with unresolved D. The CDR3 has 16 residues. CDR1 and CDR2 (germline): SEHNR, FQNEAQ (reference sequence). V shed 2 bases and J shed 7 bases, with 17 bases lying between them. CDR3 protein: CASSLNERAAYGELFF. The CDR3 DNA sequence: TGTGCCAGCAGCTTAAATGAACGGGCCGCCTACGGGGAGCTGTTTTTT.

Points on this clone: Other DNA sequences in the sample encode the same CDR3. The chain employs TRBV18 and TRBJ2-3, with 8 bases fitting TRBD1. CDR3 length: 15 residues. Germline V gives CDR1 KGHSH, CDR2 LQKENI. J gave up 5 bases and V 3 bases, and 7 bases lay outside the gene matches. CDR3 sequence (DNA): TGTGCCAGCTCACCTGGACAGGGAGTGCAAGATACGCAGTATTTT. Its protein product is CASSPGQGVQDTQYF.

The J gene is TRBJ2-5, the V gene TRBV27; no reliable D call. The germline CDR1 and CDR2 sequences are MNHEY and SMNVEV (reference sequence). The CDR3 loop spans 11 amino acids. V gave up 0 bases and J gave up 5 bases, with 1 base separating them. CDR3 sequence reads: CASSLSETQYF. CDR3 sequence (DNA): TGTGCCAGCAGTTTATCGGAGACCCAGTACTTC.

CDR3 region: CASSQERGYEQYF. The CDR3 DNA follows: TGTGCCAGCAGCCAAGAGAGAGGTTACGAGCAGTACTTC. This chain connects TRBV4-2 to TRBJ2-7; no firm D call. V was clipped by 0 bases and J by 4 bases, with 7 bases between them. In germline, CDR1 is LGHNA, CDR2 YNFKEQ. The CDR3 loop spans 13 amino acids.

This chain uses TRBV4-1 with TRBJ2-6; D possibly matches TRBD1 or TRBD2 (5 bases each). Germline V CDR1 and CDR2: MGHRA, YSYEKL. CDR3 length equals 18 residues. The V end lost 3 bases, the J end lost 0 bases, and 15 bases lay between the germline ends. CDR3 amino acids: CASSQRGNALSGANVLTF. The CDR3 DNA follows: TGCGCCAGCAGCCAGAGGGGCAACGCCCTCTCTGGGGCCAACGTCCTGACTTTC.

The chain is built from TRBV5-4 and TRBJ1-3; 7 bases agree with TRBD1. V gave up 0 bases and J gave up 3 bases; unmatched junction bases: 12. CDR3 size: 18 residues. Germline loops: CDR1 SGHNT, CDR2 YYREEE (reference sequence). CDR3 sequence reads: CASSLAGRQGLFGNTIYF. For the CDR3, the DNA is TGTGCCAGCAGCTTGGCCGGAAGACAGGGTCTTTTTGGAAACACCATATATTTT. Together with reference TRBV5-4 and TRBJ1-3, the CDR3 gives the full variable domain: ETGVTQSPTHLIKTRGQQVTLRCSSQSGHNTVSWYQQALGQGPQFIFQYYREEENGRGNFPPRFSGLQFPNYSSELNVNALELDDSALYLCASSLAGRQGLFGNTIYFGEGSWLTVV.

V is TRBV5-4 and J is TRBJ1-1; unclear D gene. The CDR3 consists of 13 residues. Deletions cut 4 bases from V and 0 bases from J, with 7 bases between. Germline assignment: CDR1 SGHNT and CDR2 YYREEE (reference sequence). CDR3 sequence: CASSQELNTEAFF. CDR3 in DNA: TGTGCCAGCAGCCAGGAACTGAACACTGAAGCTTTCTTT.

The chain carries TRBV20-1 and TRBJ2-1; weak D call: TRBD2 (5 bases). This CDR3 is built from 11 residues. From germline, CDR1 is DFQATT and CDR2 SNEGSKA (reference sequence). V was pared by 3 bases and J by 8 bases, with 8 bases between. The CDR3 DNA reads as TGCAGTGCTAGTTCGAGGGATGAGCAGTTCTTC. Its protein is CSASSRDEQFF.

V gene TRBV28 combines with J gene TRBJ1-3; TRBD1 aligns across 11 bases. Looked up from germline, CDR1 is MDHEN and CDR2 is SYDVKM. The CDR3 runs to 16 residues. V gave up 4 bases and J gave up 1 base; unmatched junction bases: 3. The CDR3 sequence is CASSWTGGASGNTIYF. The CDR3 DNA is TGTGCCAGCAGTTGGACAGGGGGCGCGTCTGGAAACACCATATATTTT.

The chain links TRBV7-9 to TRBJ1-4, with D uncertain. The CDR3 is 13 residues long. Trimming pared 7 bases from V and 3 bases from J, leaving 9 bases between. Germline V CDR1 and CDR2: SEHNR, FQNEAQ (reference sequence). CDR3 nucleotide sequence: TGTGCCAGCAATCCGGGCGCTAATGAAAAACTGTTTTTT. As protein: CASNPGANEKLFF.

The rearrangement joins TRBV7-2 to TRBJ1-2, with no clear D. Trimming removed 2 bases at V and 5 bases at J, with 9 bases between. This CDR3 contains 13 residues. CDR1 SGHTA and CDR2 FQGNSA come from the germline V gene. The CDR3, as DNA: TGTGCCAGCAGCTTAAAGACCGGGTATGGCTACACCTTC. It encodes CASSLKTGYGYTF.

The chain employs TRBV27 and TRBJ2-1; TRBD2 matches at 12 bases. Per the germline V gene, CDR1 is MNHEY and CDR2 is SMNVEV (reference sequence). This CDR3 comprises 18 residues. The ends lost 0 bases at V and 8 bases at J; junction bases unmatched: 11. The DNA of the CDR3 is TGTGCCAGCAGTTTATCACTAGCGGGAGGTACCTCCTTGGATGAGCAGTTCTTC. This codes for CASSLSLAGGTSLDEQFF.

This chain connects TRBV5-8 to TRBJ2-3; 7 positions agree with TRBD1. Germline V gives CDR1 SGHTS, CDR2 YDEGEE. The J segment lost 0 bases and the V segment lost 0 bases, leaving 1 base of the junction unmatched. The CDR3 is 15 amino acids. The CDR3 coding sequence is TGTGCCAGCAGCTTGGAGGGACAGAGCACAGATACGCAGTATTTT. It codes for CASSLEGQSTDTQYF.

This clone showed up just once. The chain combines TRBV6-4 with TRBJ2-7; 8 nucleotides agree with TRBD1. The J segment lost 3 bases and the V segment lost 6 bases, leaving 10 bases of the junction unmatched. Germline CDR1 MRHNA, CDR2 SNTAGT. The CDR3 runs to 15 residues. Here the CDR3 reads CASSRPTGQGYEQYF. The DNA for the CDR3 is TGTGCCAGCAGCCGACCTACCGGACAGGGCTACGAGCAGTACTTC.

The V call is TRBV6-1, the J call TRBJ2-5; possibly TRBD2 for D (6 bases). The last part of the DNA fits TRBJ2-7 better; the J call may be wrong. The CDR3 covers 15 residues. CDR1 MNHNS and CDR2 SASEGT come from the germline V gene. CDR3 bases: TGTGCCAGCAGTGAACTAGCGCGACGGGCCTACGAGCAGTACTTC. Its protein product is CASSELARRAYEQYF.

This chain joins TRBV29-1 and TRBJ1-6, with TRBD1 identical over 10 bases. Germline V lookup: CDR1 SQVTM, CDR2 ANQGSEA. V lost 5 bases and J lost 10; bases outside the gene matches: 8. The CDR3 covers 14 residues. The CDR3 protein is CSVTTGTGDSPLHF. CDR3 nucleotides: TGCAGCGTTACGACCGGGACAGGGGACTCACCCCTCCACTTT.